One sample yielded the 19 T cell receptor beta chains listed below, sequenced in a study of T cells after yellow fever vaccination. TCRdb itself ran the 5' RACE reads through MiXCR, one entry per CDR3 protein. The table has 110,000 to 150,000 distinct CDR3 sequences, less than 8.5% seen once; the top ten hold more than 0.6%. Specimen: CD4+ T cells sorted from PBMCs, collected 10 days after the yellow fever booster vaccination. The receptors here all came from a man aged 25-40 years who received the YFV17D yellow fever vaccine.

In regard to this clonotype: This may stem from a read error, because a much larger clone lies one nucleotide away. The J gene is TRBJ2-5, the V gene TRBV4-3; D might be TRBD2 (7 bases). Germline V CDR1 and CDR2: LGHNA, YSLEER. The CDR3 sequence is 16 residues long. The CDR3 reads CAGSHTSNAGAETQYF. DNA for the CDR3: TGCGCCGGCAGCCATACGTCAAATGCGGGGGCAGAGACCCAGTACTTC.

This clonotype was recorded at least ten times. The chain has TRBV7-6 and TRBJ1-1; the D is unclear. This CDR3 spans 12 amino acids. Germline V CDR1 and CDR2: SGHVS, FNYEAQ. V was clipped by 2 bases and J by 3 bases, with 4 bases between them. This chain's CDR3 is CASSLLDTEAFF. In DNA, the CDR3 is TGTGCCAGCAGCTTACTGGACACTGAAGCTTTCTTT. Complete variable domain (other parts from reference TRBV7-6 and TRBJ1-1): GAGVSQSPRYKVTKRGQDVALRCDPISGHVSLYWYRQALGQGPEFLTYFNYEAQQDKSGLPNDRFSAERPEGSISTLTIQRTEQRDSAMYRCASSLLDTEAFFGQGTRLTVV.

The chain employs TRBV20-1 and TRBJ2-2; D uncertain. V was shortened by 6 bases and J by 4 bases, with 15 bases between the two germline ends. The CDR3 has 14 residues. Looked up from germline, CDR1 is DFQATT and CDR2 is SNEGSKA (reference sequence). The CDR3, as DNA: TGCAGTGCAAACAAAGACCCGGGCACCGGGGAGCTGTTTTTT. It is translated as CSANKDPGTGELFF.

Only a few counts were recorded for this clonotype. The CDR3 bases are TGCGCCAGCAGCTTGGGGGGACAACTGAACACTGAAGCTTTCTTT. This sequence encodes CASSLGGQLNTEAFF. This chain links TRBV5-1 with TRBJ1-1, with D possibly matching TRBD1 (6 bases). The CDR3 has 15 residues. V shed 0 bases and J shed 0 bases, with 9 bases lying between them. CDR1 SGHRS and CDR2 YFSETQ come from the germline V gene. The whole variable domain, remainder taken from reference TRBV5-1 and TRBJ1-1, is KAGVTQTPRYLIKTRGQQVTLSCSPISGHRSVSWYQQTPGQGLQFLFEYFSETQRNKGNFPGRFSGRQFSNSRSEMNVSTLELGDSALYLCASSLGGQLNTEAFFGQGTRLTVV.

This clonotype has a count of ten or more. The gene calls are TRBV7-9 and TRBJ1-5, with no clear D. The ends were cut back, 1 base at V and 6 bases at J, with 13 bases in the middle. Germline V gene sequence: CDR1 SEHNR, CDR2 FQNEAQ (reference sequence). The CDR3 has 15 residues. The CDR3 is CASSLGGRRGQPQHF. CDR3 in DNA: TGTGCCAGCAGCTTAGGTGGACGGCGGGGTCAGCCCCAGCATTTT.

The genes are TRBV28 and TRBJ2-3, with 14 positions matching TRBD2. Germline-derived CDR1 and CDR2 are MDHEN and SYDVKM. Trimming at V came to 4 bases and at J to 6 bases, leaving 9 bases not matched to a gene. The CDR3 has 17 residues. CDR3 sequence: CASSSGGLAGVVDTQYF. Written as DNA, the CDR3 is TGTGCCAGCAGTTCCGGGGGACTAGCGGGAGTGGTTGATACGCAGTATTTT.

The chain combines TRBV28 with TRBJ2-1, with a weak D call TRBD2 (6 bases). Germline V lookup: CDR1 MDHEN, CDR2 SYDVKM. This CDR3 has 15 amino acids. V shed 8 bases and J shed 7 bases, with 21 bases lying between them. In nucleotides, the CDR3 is TGTGCCAGCGGTTCCGGGACTGGGGGTAAAAATGAGCAGTTCTTC. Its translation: CASGSGTGGKNEQFF.

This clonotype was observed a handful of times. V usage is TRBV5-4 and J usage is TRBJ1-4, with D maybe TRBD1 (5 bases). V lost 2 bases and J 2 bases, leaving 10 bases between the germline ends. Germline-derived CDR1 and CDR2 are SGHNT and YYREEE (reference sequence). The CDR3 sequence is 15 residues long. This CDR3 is CASSFGGTTNEKLFF. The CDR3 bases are TGTGCCAGCAGCTTCGGGGGGACCACTAATGAAAAACTGTTTTTT.

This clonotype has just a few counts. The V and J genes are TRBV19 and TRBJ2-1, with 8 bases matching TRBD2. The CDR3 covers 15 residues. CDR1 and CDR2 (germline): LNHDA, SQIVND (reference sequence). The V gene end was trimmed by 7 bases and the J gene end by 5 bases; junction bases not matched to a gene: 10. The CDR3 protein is CASTKSVAGHNEQFF. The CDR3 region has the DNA TGTGCCAGTACCAAGTCGGTAGCGGGGCACAATGAGCAGTTCTTC.

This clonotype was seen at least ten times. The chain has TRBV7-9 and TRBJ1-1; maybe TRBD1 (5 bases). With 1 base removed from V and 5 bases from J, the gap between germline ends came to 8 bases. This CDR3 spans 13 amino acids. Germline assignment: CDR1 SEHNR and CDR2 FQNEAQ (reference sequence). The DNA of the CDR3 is TGTGCCAGCAGCTTAGAAGACAGAACTGAAGCTTTCTTT. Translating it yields CASSLEDRTEAFF.

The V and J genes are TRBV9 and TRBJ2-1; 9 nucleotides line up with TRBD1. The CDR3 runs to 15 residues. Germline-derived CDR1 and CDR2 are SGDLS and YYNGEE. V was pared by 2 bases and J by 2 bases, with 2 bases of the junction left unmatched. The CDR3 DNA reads TGTGCCAGCAGCGTGGGGACAGGGCCCTACAATGAGCAGTTCTTC. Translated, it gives CASSVGTGPYNEQFF.

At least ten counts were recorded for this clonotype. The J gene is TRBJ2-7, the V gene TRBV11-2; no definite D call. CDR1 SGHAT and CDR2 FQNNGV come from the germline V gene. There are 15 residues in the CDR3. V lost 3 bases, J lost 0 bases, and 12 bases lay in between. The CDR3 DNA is TGTGCCAGCAGCTTCAACAGAGTTCTCTCCTACGAGCAGTACTTC. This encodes CASSFNRVLSYEQYF. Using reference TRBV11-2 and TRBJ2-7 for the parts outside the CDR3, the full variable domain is EAGVAQSPRYKIIEKRQSVAFWCNPISGHATLYWYQQILGQGPKLLIQFQNNGVVDDSQLPKDRFSAERLKGVDSTLKIQPAKLEDSAVYLCASSFNRVLSYEQYFGPGTRLTVT.

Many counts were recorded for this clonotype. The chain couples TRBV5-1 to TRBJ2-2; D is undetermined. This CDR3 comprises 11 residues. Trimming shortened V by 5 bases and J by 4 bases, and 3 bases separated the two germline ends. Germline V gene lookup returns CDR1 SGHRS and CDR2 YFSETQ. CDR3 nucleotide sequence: TGCGCCAGCAGGACCACCGGGGAGCTGTTTTTT. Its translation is CASRTTGELFF. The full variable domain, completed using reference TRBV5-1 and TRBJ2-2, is KAGVTQTPRYLIKTRGQQVTLSCSPISGHRSVSWYQQTPGQGLQFLFEYFSETQRNKGNFPGRFSGRQFSNSRSEMNVSTLELGDSALYLCASRTTGELFFGEGSRLTVL.

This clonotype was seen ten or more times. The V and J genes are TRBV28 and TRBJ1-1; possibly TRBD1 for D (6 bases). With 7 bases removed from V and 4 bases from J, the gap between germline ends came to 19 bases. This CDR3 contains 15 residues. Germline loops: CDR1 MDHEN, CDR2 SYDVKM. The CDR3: CASIGSGGEGTEAFF. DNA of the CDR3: TGTGCCAGCATAGGTTCGGGGGGCGAGGGCACTGAAGCTTTCTTT.

CDR3 coding DNA: TGCGCCAGCAGCCTAAGCGTAAGCACAGATACGCAGTATTTT. This translates into CASSLSVSTDTQYF. The V gene is TRBV4-3, the J gene TRBJ2-3, with D hard to call. V shed 4 bases and J shed 0 bases, with 8 bases lying between them. This CDR3 comprises 14 residues. The germline V gene has CDR1 LGHNA and CDR2 YSLEER.

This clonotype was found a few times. Here the CDR3 reads CASTLRELWELGEAFF. In DNA form, the CDR3 reads TGTGCCAGCACCCTACGGGAGTTATGGGAACTAGGTGAAGCTTTCTTT. The J gene is TRBJ1-1, the V gene TRBV21-1. TRBV21-1 is assigned pseudogene status. The CDR3 is 16 residues long.

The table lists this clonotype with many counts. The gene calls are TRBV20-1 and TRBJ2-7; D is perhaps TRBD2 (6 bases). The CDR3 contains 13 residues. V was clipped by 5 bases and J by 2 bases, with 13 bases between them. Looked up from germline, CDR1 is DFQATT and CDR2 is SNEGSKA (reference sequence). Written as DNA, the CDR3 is TGCAGTGCTGCCCGGGACTCAACCTACGAGCAGTACTTC. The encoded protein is CSAARDSTYEQYF.

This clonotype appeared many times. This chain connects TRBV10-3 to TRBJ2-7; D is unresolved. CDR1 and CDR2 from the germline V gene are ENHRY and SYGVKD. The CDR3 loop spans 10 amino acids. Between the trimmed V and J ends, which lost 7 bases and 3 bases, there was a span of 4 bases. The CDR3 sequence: CAINSYEQYF. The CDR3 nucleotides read TGTGCCATCAACAGCTACGAGCAGTACTTC.

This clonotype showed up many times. The DNA for the CDR3 is TGTGCCAGCAGTCGATTCGCCCGGGACAACTACGAGCAGTACTTC. Translated: CASSRFARDNYEQYF. The chain employs TRBV12-3 or TRBV12-4 and TRBJ2-7, with D possibly being TRBD1 (6 bases). Trimming cost V 5 bases and J 3 bases, with 17 bases left between them. The CDR3 consists of 15 residues.